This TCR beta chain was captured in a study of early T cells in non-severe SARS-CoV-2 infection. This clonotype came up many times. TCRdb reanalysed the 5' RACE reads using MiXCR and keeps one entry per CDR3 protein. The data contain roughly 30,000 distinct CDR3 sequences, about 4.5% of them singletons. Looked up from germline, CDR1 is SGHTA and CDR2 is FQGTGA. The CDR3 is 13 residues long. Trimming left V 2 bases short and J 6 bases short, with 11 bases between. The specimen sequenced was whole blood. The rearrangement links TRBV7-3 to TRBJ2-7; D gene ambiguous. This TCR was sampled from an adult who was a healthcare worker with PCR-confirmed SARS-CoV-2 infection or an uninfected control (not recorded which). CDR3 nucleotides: TGTGCCAGCAGCTTAGAGGTAGCTGCCGAGCAGTACTTC. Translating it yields CASSLEVAAEQYF.